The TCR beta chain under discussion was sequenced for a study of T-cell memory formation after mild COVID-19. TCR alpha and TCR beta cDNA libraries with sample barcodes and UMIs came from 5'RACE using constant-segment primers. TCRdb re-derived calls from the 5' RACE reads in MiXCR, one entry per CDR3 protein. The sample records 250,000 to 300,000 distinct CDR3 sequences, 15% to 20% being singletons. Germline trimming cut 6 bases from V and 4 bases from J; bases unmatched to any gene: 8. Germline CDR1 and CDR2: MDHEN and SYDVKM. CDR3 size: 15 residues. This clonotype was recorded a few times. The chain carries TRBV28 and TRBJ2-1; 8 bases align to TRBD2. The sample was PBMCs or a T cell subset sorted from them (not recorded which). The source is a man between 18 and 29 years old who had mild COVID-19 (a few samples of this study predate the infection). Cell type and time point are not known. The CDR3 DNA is TGTGCCAGCAGCAGGCGGGGGGATCCTTACAATGAGCAGTTCTTC. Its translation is CASSRRGDPYNEQFF.